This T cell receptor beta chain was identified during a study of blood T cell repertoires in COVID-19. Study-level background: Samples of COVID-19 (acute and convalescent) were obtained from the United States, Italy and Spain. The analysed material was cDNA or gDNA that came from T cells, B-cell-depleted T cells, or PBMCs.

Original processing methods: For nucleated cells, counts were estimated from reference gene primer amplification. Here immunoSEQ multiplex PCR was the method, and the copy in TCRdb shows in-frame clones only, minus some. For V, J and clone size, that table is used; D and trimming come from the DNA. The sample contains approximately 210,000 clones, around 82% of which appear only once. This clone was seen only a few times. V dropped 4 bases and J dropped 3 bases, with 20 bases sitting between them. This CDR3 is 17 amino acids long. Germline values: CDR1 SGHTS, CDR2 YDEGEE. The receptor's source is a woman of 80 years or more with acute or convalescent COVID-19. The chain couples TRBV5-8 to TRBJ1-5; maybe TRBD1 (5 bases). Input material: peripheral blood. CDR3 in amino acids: CASSTPPGRAVNQPQHF. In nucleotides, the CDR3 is TGTGCCAGCAGCACACCGCCGGGCAGGGCAGTCAATCAGCCCCAGCATTTT.